Listed below are T cell receptor beta chains from one sample, sequenced in a study of blood T cell repertoires in COVID-19. Here immunoSEQ multiplex PCR was the method, and the copy in TCRdb shows in-frame clones only, minus some. The data show a few hundred thousand clones, roughly 91% seen once. The specimen was PBMCs or T cells enriched from blood (not recorded which). Receptors were obtained from a man aged 18 to 29 who had recovered from COVID-19. Each CDR3 is given with its conserved first and last residue. D genes are given only for firm matches. For some rows the clone size is stated as once, few or many, or as a class when expanded; others skip it.

. TRBJ2-5 . TRBV7-6 CASSSQGGNQETQYF TGTGCCAGCAGCTCTCAAGGAGGTAACCAAGAGACCCAGTACTTC
. TRBJ1-2 . TRBV15 CATSRDQVGGYTF TGTGCCACCAGCAGAGATCAGGTTGGAGGCTACACCTTC
once TRBJ1-6 . TRBV19 CASSRQGTSPLHF TGTGCCAGTAGTAGGCAGGGGACTTCACCCCTCCACTTT
many TRBJ1-3 . TRBV11-2 CASSLDQPGTAGNTIYF TGTGCCAGCAGCTTAGATCAGCCGGGAACTGCTGGAAACACCATATATTTT
. TRBJ2-2 . TRBV2 CASVTIGIGELFF TGTGCCAGTGTTACTATCGGGATCGGGGAGCTGTTTTTT
. TRBJ1-1 . TRBV3-1/TRBV3-2 CASSSTQQGSEAFF TGTGCCAGCAGCTCCACACAACAGGGAAGTGAAGCTTTCTTT
. TRBJ1-2 TRBD1 TRBV3-1/TRBV3-2 CASSQDMRQGFGYTF TGTGCCAGCAGCCAAGATATGAGACAGGGATTTGGCTACACCTTC
once TRBJ1-2 . TRBV4-1 CASSQDRNIGSGYTF TGCGCCAGCAGCCAAGATCGAAACATCGGGAGTGGCTACACCTTC
. TRBJ2-7 TRBD1 TRBV11-2 CASSQNRGSTYEQYF TGTGCCAGCAGCCAGAACAGGGGCTCCACCTACGAGCAGTACTTC
. TRBJ1-5 TRBD1 TRBV2 CASSEAHRGFFQPQHF TGTGCCAGCAGTGAAGCCCACAGGGGATTTTTTCAGCCCCAGCATTTT
once TRBJ1-1 . TRBV11-3 CASRSPRSPLNTEAFF TGTGCCAGCAGATCCCCGCGAAGCCCGTTGAACACTGAAGCTTTCTTT
. TRBJ1-2 TRBD1 TRBV19 CATRRRTGAEGGYTF TGTGCCACCAGAAGGAGGACAGGGGCGGAAGGTGGCTACACCTTC
few TRBJ1-6 . TRBV5-3 CARSRPRAALHF TGTGCCAGAAGCCGACCCAGGGCGGCCCTCCACTTT
. TRBJ2-2 TRBD1 TRBV11-2 CASTTGQGRGTGELFF TGTGCCAGCACCACCGGACAGGGCAGAGGAACCGGGGAGCTGTTTTTT
. TRBJ1-5 . TRBV27 CASSPTVNQPQHF TGTGCCAGCAGTCCGACAGTTAATCAGCCCCAGCATTTT
. TRBJ2-1 . TRBV4-1 CASSQVGGRGHEQFF TGCGCCAGCAGCCAAGTTGGCGGGCGGGGTCATGAGCAGTTCTTC
. TRBJ2-1 . TRBV28 CASTSVGFGGLAEQFF TGTGCCAGCACTTCTGTTGGGTTCGGGGGACTGGCTGAGCAGTTCTTC
. TRBJ2-2 . TRBV7-3 CASRTGITGELFF TGTGCCAGCAGAACAGGGATTACCGGGGAGCTGTTTTTT
. TRBJ2-2 TRBD2 TRBV28 CASSGLAGGPGTGELFF TGTGCCAGCAGCGGACTAGCGGGAGGGCCGGGAACCGGGGAGCTGTTTTTT
once TRBJ1-6 TRBD1 TRBV7-2 CASSYTGGVPLHF TGTGCCAGCAGTTACACAGGGGGGGTACCCCTCCACTTT
. TRBJ1-2 . TRBV7-7 CASSSGTQTF TGTGCCAGCAGCTCCGGGACTCAAACCTTC
. TRBJ2-1 . TRBV7-9 CASSSALGGNEQFF TGTGCCAGCAGCTCGGCCCTAGGGGGCAATGAGCAGTTCTTC
once TRBJ1-6 . TRBV30 CAYTPGANSPFHF TGTGCCTACACGCCTGGGGCCAATTCACCCTTCCACTTT
. TRBJ2-3 TRBD2 TRBV7-8 CASSLPGLAGGFFPDTQYF TGTGCCAGCAGCTTACCGGGACTAGCGGGAGGTTTCTTTCCGGATACGCAGTATTTT
. TRBJ1-4 . TRBV27 CASSRRGGTNEKLFF TGTGCCAGCAGTCGGAGGGGGGGAACAAATGAAAAACTGTTTTTT
. TRBJ1-1 . TRBV27 CASRKGVRYTEAFF TGTGCCAGCAGAAAGGGGGTCCGGTACACTGAAGCTTTCTTT
. TRBJ1-1 . TRBV4-1 CASSQVIQKDMNTEAFF TGCGCCAGCAGCCAAGTAATCCAGAAAGATATGAACACTGAAGCTTTCTTT
once TRBJ1-4 TRBD1 TRBV3-1/TRBV3-2 CASSPRDRDEKLFF TGTGCCAGCAGCCCCCGGGACAGGGATGAAAAACTGTTTTTT
. TRBJ1-2 . TRBV11-3 CASSSYLGPDYGYTF TGTGCCAGCAGCTCCTACCTCGGTCCGGACTATGGCTACACCTTC
. TRBJ2-1 TRBD2 TRBV5-6 CASSLGLALSYNEQFF TGTGCCAGCAGCTTAGGACTAGCGCTCTCCTACAATGAGCAGTTCTTC
once TRBJ2-7 TRBD1 TRBV28 CASSLGQGLSYEQYF TGTGCCAGCAGTTTGGGACAGGGACTCTCCTACGAGCAGTACTTC
. TRBJ2-3 . TRBV28 CASTRTTPDTQYF TGTGCCAGCACCCGGACTACCCCAGATACGCAGTATTTT
. TRBJ2-7 . TRBV28 CASSYLYPRSYEQYF TGTGCCAGCAGTTATCTCTATCCTAGAAGTTACGAGCAGTACTTC
. TRBJ2-7 . TRBV7-8 CASSLSGSGAPGEQYF TGTGCCAGCAGCTTATCGGGGTCAGGGGCCCCAGGCGAGCAGTACTTC
. TRBJ1-1 . TRBV28 CASSRTAPGAFF TGTGCCAGCAGTCGGACAGCACCGGGAGCTTTCTTT
. TRBJ1-5 TRBD1 TRBV18 CASSPSLGTGRNQPQHF TGTGCCAGCTCACCATCGTTAGGGACAGGGCGCAATCAGCCCCAGCATTTT
few TRBJ1-3 . TRBV2 CASSESIGRGSGNTIYF TGTGCCAGCAGTGAATCAATTGGCAGGGGTTCTGGAAACACCATATATTTT
. TRBJ1-1 . TRBV5-1 CASRKSPGDAEAFF TGCGCCAGCAGAAAAAGCCCGGGTGATGCTGAAGCTTTCTTT
. TRBJ1-2 . TRBV4-1 CASSQGSVIYGYTF TGCGCCAGCAGCCAAGGTTCGGTAATCTATGGCTACACCTTC
. TRBJ1-2 . TRBV7-9 CASSPLGHQGGYTF TGTGCCAGCAGCCCACTTGGGCACCAGGGTGGCTACACCTTC
. TRBJ2-7 . TRBV3-1/TRBV3-2 CASSHGSYEQYF TGTGCCAGCAGCCACGGCTCCTACGAGCAGTACTTC
once TRBJ1-1 . TRBV6-2/TRBV6-3 CASSYPPTGSPEAFF TGTGCCAGCAGTTACCCGCCGACAGGCTCCCCAGAAGCTTTCTTT
. TRBJ1-5 TRBD1 TRBV6-5 CASTPTGGGNQPQHF TGTGCCAGCACCCCGACAGGGGGCGGCAATCAGCCCCAGCATTTT
few TRBJ2-7 . TRBV4-1 CASSQEAGFSYEQYF TGCGCCAGCAGCCAAGAGGCAGGATTCTCCTACGAGCAGTACTTC
. TRBJ2-7 TRBD2 TRBV9 CASSDREEGEQYF TGTGCCAGCAGCGACCGGGAGGAGGGCGAGCAGTACTTC
once TRBJ2-7 TRBD2 TRBV18 CASSQLAGGPNEQYF TGTGCCAGCTCACAACTAGCGGGAGGGCCCAACGAGCAGTACTTC
once TRBJ2-3 TRBD2 TRBV2 CASSETSGILTDTQYF TGTGCCAGCAGTGAAACTAGCGGGATTCTTACAGATACGCAGTATTTT
. TRBJ2-3 TRBD1 TRBV11-3 CASSARTGGGTDTQYF TGTGCCAGCTCAGCTCGGACAGGGGGGGGCACAGATACGCAGTATTTT
. TRBJ1-2 TRBD1 TRBV29-1 CSVGTGENYGYTF TGCAGCGTTGGGACAGGAGAGAACTATGGCTACACCTTC
. TRBJ1-5 TRBD1 TRBV28 CASREQGRPQHF TGTGCCAGCAGGGAACAGGGGCGGCCCCAGCATTTT
. TRBJ2-7 TRBD2 TRBV11-2 CASSFRTSDAYEQYF TGTGCCAGCAGCTTCCGGACTAGCGACGCCTACGAGCAGTACTTC
. TRBJ1-1 . TRBV28 CASRLGGLGQNTEAFF TGTGCCAGCAGACTGGGAGGGTTGGGTCAAAACACTGAAGCTTTCTTT
. TRBJ1-6 . TRBV9 CASSLTGSPLHF TGTGCCAGCAGTCTTACCGGTTCACCCCTCCACTTT
. TRBJ1-1 . TRBV3-1/TRBV3-2 CASSQERGNTEAFF TGTGCCAGCAGCCAAGAACGCGGGAACACTGAAGCTTTCTTT